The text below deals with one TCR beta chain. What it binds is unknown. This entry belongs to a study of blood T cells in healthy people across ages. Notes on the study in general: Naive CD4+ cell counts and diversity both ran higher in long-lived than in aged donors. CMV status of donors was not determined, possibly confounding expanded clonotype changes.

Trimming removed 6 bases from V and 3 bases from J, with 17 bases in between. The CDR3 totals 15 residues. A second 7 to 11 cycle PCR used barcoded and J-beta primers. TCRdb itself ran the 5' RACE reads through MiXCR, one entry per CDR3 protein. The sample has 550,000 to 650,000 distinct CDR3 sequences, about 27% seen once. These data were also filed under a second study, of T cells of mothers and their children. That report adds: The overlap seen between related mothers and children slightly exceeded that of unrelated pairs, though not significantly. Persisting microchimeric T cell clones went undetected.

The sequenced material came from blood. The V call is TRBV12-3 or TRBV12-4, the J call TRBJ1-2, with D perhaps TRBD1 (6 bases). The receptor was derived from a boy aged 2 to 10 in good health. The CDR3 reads CASRSVFQGHYGYTF. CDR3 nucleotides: TGTGCCAGCAGATCCGTCTTTCAGGGGCACTATGGCTACACCTTC.